The 28 T cell receptor beta chains below come from one sample, sequenced in a study of cytomegalovirus exposure and HLA in healthy donors. PCR involved 60 Vbeta and 13 Jbeta primers. Profiled with immunoSEQ multiplex PCR; TCRdb holds only in-frame clones, not every one. This repertoire shows about 180,000 clones, about four fifths found once; its top ten account for more than 1.5%. Material: PBMCs. The receptors shown here come from a man aged 35 to 55 in good health and CMV-seronegative.

V and J are TRBV7-2 and TRBJ2-5; 8 nucleotides align to TRBD1. TRBJ2-7 matches the DNA end more closely, so the J call is doubtful. This CDR3 has 14 amino acids. Germline-derived CDR1 and CDR2 are SGHTA and FQGNSA. CDR3 DNA: TGTGCCAGCAGCTTTGGGCAGGGGGCCCTCGAGCAGTACTTC. Amino acid sequence: CASSFGQGALEQYF.

This chain uses TRBV6-1 with TRBJ1-3; D is possibly TRBD1 (6 bases). The V gene lost 3 bases and the J gene lost 0 bases, with 24 bases spanning the gap. CDR1 MNHNS and CDR2 SASEGT come from the germline V gene. The CDR3 is made up of 20 amino acids. The chain's CDR3 is CASSEARTGTRARSGNTIYF. CDR3 coding DNA: TGTGCCAGCAGTGAGGCTAGGACCGGGACACGGGCTCGCTCTGGAAACACCATATATTTT.

The gene calls are TRBV6-5 and TRBJ2-2; D perhaps matches TRBD2 (6 bases). V was cut by 5 bases and J by 1 base, with 8 bases left in between. Germline CDR1 and CDR2: MNHEY and SVGAGI. CDR3 length equals 14 residues. CDR3 in amino acids: CASSRGRNTGELFF. The CDR3 bases are TGTGCCAGCAGTCGGGGGAGGAACACCGGGGAGCTGTTTTTT.

The chain carries TRBV7-6 and TRBJ2-1; 7 nucleotides align to TRBD2. This CDR3 has 14 amino acids. The V segment lost 5 bases and the J segment 9 bases; nucleotides outside the gene matches: 10. Germline CDR1 reads SGHVS; CDR2 reads FNYEAQ. CDR3 region: CASSRQVGEGEQFF. In nucleotides, the CDR3 is TGTGCCAGCAGCCGTCAAGTCGGGGAGGGTGAGCAGTTCTTC.

The rearrangement joins TRBV6-5 to TRBJ2-2, with 7 bases matching TRBD1. The CDR3 is made up of 15 amino acids. V gave up 6 bases and J gave up 4 bases; unmatched junction bases: 8. CDR1 and CDR2 from the germline V gene are MNHEY and SVGAGI. The CDR3 spells CASSWDRRPTGELFF. The CDR3, as DNA: TGTGCCAGCAGCTGGGACAGACGACCCACCGGGGAGCTGTTTTTT.

A single count supports this clone. V gene TRBV5-5 combines with J gene TRBJ2-7; D unclear. The CDR3 has 15 residues. Germline V lookup: CDR1 SGHKS, CDR2 YYEKEE (reference sequence). Trimming removed 0 bases at V and 7 bases at J, with 17 bases between. The CDR3 region has the DNA TGTGCCAGCAGCTTGGTCACCGAATCTATTATAGAGCAGTACTTC. This translates into CASSLVTESIIEQYF.

The chain combines TRBV30 with TRBJ1-1; D not certain. Trimming removed 7 bases from V and 7 bases from J, with 10 bases in between. Germline V lookup: CDR1 GTSNPN, CDR2 SVGIG (reference sequence). CDR3 length: 10 amino acids. The CDR3 sequence is CASGILEAFF. As DNA, the CDR3 is TGTGCCTCCGGGATTCTTGAAGCTTTCTTT.

The V call is TRBV6-6, the J call TRBJ2-3, with D possibly being TRBD1 (6 bases). The CDR3 covers 15 residues. Trimming cost V 5 bases and J 0 bases, with 12 bases left between them. Germline CDR1 and CDR2: MNHNY and SVGAGI (reference sequence). CDR3 in DNA: TGTGCCAGCAGTGACCGACAGGCTAGCACAGATACGCAGTATTTT. Encoded protein: CASSDRQASTDTQYF.

CDR3 DNA: TGTGCCAGCAGCTACTACAGGGTCCCTAGTTCACCCCTCCACTTT. This encodes CASSYYRVPSSPLHF. The J gene is TRBJ1-6, the V gene TRBV21-1; TRBD1, the table's D call, lacks a check against the DNA. TRBV21-1 corresponds to a pseudogene. CDR3 length equals 15 residues.

The chain has TRBV10-3 and TRBJ1-2; 8 nucleotides match TRBD1. The CDR3 is made up of 14 amino acids. Trimming at V came to 3 bases and at J to 8 bases, leaving 8 bases not matched to a gene. The germline CDR1 and CDR2 sequences are ENHRY and SYGVKD. The CDR3 is CAISDAGQGDGYTF. CDR3 DNA: TGTGCCATCAGTGACGCCGGACAGGGTGACGGCTACACCTTC.

The chain couples TRBV29-1 to TRBJ1-2; TRBD1 is a possible D gene (6 bases). V was pared by 8 bases and J by 7 bases, with 17 bases between. Germline lookup yields CDR1 SQVTM and CDR2 ANQGSEA. The CDR3 is made up of 12 amino acids. The CDR3, as DNA: TGCAGCACCTCCCCAGGGGATCGTGGCTACACCTTC. Its translation is CSTSPGDRGYTF. Filled out from reference TRBV29-1 and TRBJ1-2, the complete variable domain reads SAVISQKPSRDICQRGTSLTIQCQVDSQVTMMFWYRQQPGQSLTLIATANQGSEATYESGFVIDKFPISRPNLTFSTLTVSNMSPEDSSIYLCSTSPGDRGYTFGSGTRLTVV.

This chain joins TRBV18 and TRBJ1-4; 7 positions match TRBD1. V shed 0 bases, J shed 0 bases, and the junction held 4 bases outside the gene matches. From germline, CDR1 is KGHSH and CDR2 LQKENI. CDR3 length: 17 residues. The CDR3 here is CASSPPSRGATNEKLFF. CDR3 coding DNA: TGTGCCAGCTCACCACCGTCCAGGGGGGCAACTAATGAAAAACTGTTTTTT. The full variable domain, completed using reference TRBV18 and TRBJ1-4, is NAGVMQNPRHLVRRRGQEARLRCSPMKGHSHVYWYRQLPEEGLKFMVYLQKENIIDESGMPKERFSAEFPKEGPSILRIQQVVRGDSAAYFCASSPPSRGATNEKLFFGSGTQLSVL.

The V and J genes are TRBV27 and TRBJ2-7; 9 bases align to TRBD2. Losses at the gene ends were 3 bases for V and 6 bases for J; bases not matched to a gene: 6. This CDR3 contains 14 residues. Germline V gene data show CDR1 as MNHEY and CDR2 as SMNVEV (reference sequence). CDR3 sequence reads: CASSFRRGGGEQYF. The CDR3 DNA is TGTGCCAGCAGTTTCCGGCGGGGGGGCGGCGAGCAGTACTTC.

V and J are TRBV7-2 and TRBJ2-7, with 12 bases identical to TRBD2. V lost 5 bases, J lost 6 bases, and 14 bases stayed unmatched. The CDR3 totals 17 residues. CDR1 and CDR2 (germline): SGHTA, FQGNSA. The CDR3 nucleotides read TGTGCCAGCAGCGGCTTGACGCTAGCGGGAGGGCCTTCCGAGCAGTACTTC. This translates into CASSGLTLAGGPSEQYF.

The chain uses TRBV19 and TRBJ1-2; 9 nucleotides align to TRBD1. With 6 bases clipped from V and 4 bases from J, the junction kept 6 bases outside the gene matches. The CDR3 consists of 14 residues. The germline V gene has CDR1 LNHDA and CDR2 SQIVND (reference sequence). For the CDR3, the DNA is TGTGCCAGTAGCCAACAGGGGGCTGGCTATGGCTACACCTTC. It specifies CASSQQGAGYGYTF.

This chain joins TRBV28 and TRBJ2-5; a weak D match, TRBD1 (7 bases). Trimming pared 6 bases from V and 11 bases from J, leaving 22 bases between. Germline lookup yields CDR1 MDHEN and CDR2 SYDVKM. The CDR3 is made up of 14 amino acids. This chain's CDR3 is CASRIMDRPGEQYF. CDR3 in DNA: TGTGCCAGCAGGATCATGGACAGGCCGGGAGAGCAGTACTTC.

A single count supports this clone. At one end the junction does not follow the germline gene, possibly because of a read error. V and J are TRBV4-1 and TRBJ2-3; 10 positions agree with TRBD2. The V gene's germline CDR1 is MGHRA and CDR2 YSYEKL. The CDR3 sequence is 18 residues long. The CDR3 sequence is CASSPAPSAGGPADAQYF. The CDR3 nucleotides are TGCGCCAGCAGCCCTGCCCCCTCAGCGGGGGGGCCAGCAGATGCGCAGTATTTT.

The V and J genes are TRBV27 and TRBJ2-1; TRBD1 is a possible D gene (6 bases). The germline gives CDR1 MNHEY, CDR2 SMNVEV (reference sequence). Trimming stripped 3 bases from V and 5 bases from J, with 20 bases between. The CDR3 contains 17 residues. The CDR3 spells CASSLSSDYRDNNEQFF. For the CDR3, the DNA is TGTGCCAGCAGTTTGAGTTCAGATTACAGGGATAACAATGAGCAGTTCTTC.

The chain has TRBV5-5 and TRBJ1-3; 7 nucleotides agree with TRBD1. V lost 1 base to trimming and J lost 2 bases; unmatched junction nucleotides: 6. This CDR3 is 16 amino acids long. Germline V CDR1 and CDR2: SGHKS, YYEKEE (reference sequence). In DNA form, the CDR3 reads TGTGCCAGCAGCTTGTCAGGGGGAAGAGCTGGAAACACCATATATTTT. Its protein product is CASSLSGGRAGNTIYF. Supplemented by reference TRBV5-5 and TRBJ1-3, the full variable domain reads DAGVTQSPTHLIKTRGQQVTLRCSPISGHKSVSWYQQVLGQGPQFIFQYYEKEERGRGNFPDRFSARQFPNYSSELNVNALLLGDSALYLCASSLSGGRAGNTIYFGEGSWLTVV.

This clone was observed a handful of times. Germline and junction disagree at one end, which may indicate a read error. The genes are TRBV7-7 and TRBJ2-1; 7 bases match TRBD2. Germline CDR1 and CDR2: SSHAT and FNYEAQ (reference sequence). The CDR3 is 15 amino acids. The CDR3 spells CASSPLAGAYNEQFF. CDR3 sequence (DNA): TGTGCTAGCAGCCCGCTGGCGGGAGCGTACAATGAGCAGTTCTTC.

The chain has TRBV5-1 and TRBJ1-1; the match to TRBD1 covers 7 bases. Germline values: CDR1 SGHRS, CDR2 YFSETQ. CDR3 length equals 15 residues. V lost 3 bases and J lost 11; bases outside the gene matches: 16. CDR3 amino acids: CASSSRTGSGRQAFF. As DNA, the CDR3 is TGCGCCAGCAGCTCGCGGACAGGATCCGGGCGTCAGGCTTTCTTT.

This clone was recorded once. The gene calls are TRBV6-5 and TRBJ2-5; 8 nucleotides agree with TRBD2. After removal of 8 bases from V and 5 bases from J, the junction contained 10 bases not matched to a gene. The CDR3 sequence is 14 residues long. Germline lookup yields CDR1 MNHEY and CDR2 SVGAGI. This CDR3 reads CASEKAGVSETQYF. The CDR3 DNA sequence: TGTGCCAGCGAGAAAGCGGGAGTCAGCGAGACCCAGTACTTC.

With respect to this clone: The limits of the CDR3 on the DNA are not certain, so only TCRdb's listed CDR3 is given. The chain combines TRBV5-6 with TRBJ2-7; the table assigns TRBD1, which was not confirmed against the DNA. The CDR3 has 13 residues if both end residues are counted. Germline CDR1 SGHDT, CDR2 YYEEEE. This CDR3 is CASSFARGIRGYF.

The chain carries TRBV5-1 and TRBJ2-7; 8 nucleotides agree with TRBD2. The V gene's germline CDR1 is SGHRS and CDR2 YFSETQ. The CDR3 consists of 13 residues. V lost 7 bases, J lost 3 bases, and 6 bases stayed unmatched. The CDR3 coding sequence is TGCGCCAGCGGGGGACTAGGGGGCTACGAGCAGTACTTC. Its protein is CASGGLGGYEQYF.

J is TRBJ1-2 and V is TRBV27, with D perhaps matching TRBD1 (6 bases). Trimming pared 4 bases from V and 3 bases from J, leaving 15 bases between. Germline V gene sequence: CDR1 MNHEY, CDR2 SMNVEV (reference sequence). The CDR3 consists of 15 residues. The DNA of the CDR3 is TGTGCCAGCAGTTCAAGATCCGGGACATACTATGGCTACACCTTC. As protein: CASSSRSGTYYGYTF.

This clone has only one observation. The V gene is TRBV11-3, the J gene TRBJ1-4; TRBD1 matches 8 bases. Germline CDR1 and CDR2: SGHNT and YENEEA. This CDR3 is built from 16 residues. Trimming removed 1 base from V and 0 bases from J; junction bases left unmatched: 1. For the CDR3, the DNA is TGTGCCAGCAGCTTAGCGGGACAGGCAACTAATGAAAAACTGTTTTTT. Translating it yields CASSLAGQATNEKLFF. Based on the CDR3 plus reference TRBV11-3 and TRBJ1-4, the full variable domain is EAGVVQSPRYKIIEKKQPVAFWCNPISGHNTLYWYLQNLGQGPELLIRYENEEAVDDSQLPKDRFSAERLKGVDSTLKIQPAELGDSAVYLCASSLAGQATNEKLFFGSGTQLSVL.

The chain employs TRBV18 and TRBJ1-1, with unresolved D. CDR3 size: 13 residues. The ends were cut back, 6 bases at V and 4 bases at J, with 12 bases in the middle. Germline values: CDR1 KGHSH, CDR2 LQKENI. The CDR3 sequence: CASSREAGTEAFF. The CDR3 nucleotides read TGTGCCAGCTCCCGCGAGGCTGGCACTGAAGCTTTCTTT. The variable domain in full, completed from reference TRBV18 and TRBJ1-1, reads NAGVMQNPRHLVRRRGQEARLRCSPMKGHSHVYWYRQLPEEGLKFMVYLQKENIIDESGMPKERFSAEFPKEGPSILRIQQVVRGDSAAYFCASSREAGTEAFFGQGTRLTVV.

This clone showed up just a few times. The chain carries TRBV7-6 and TRBJ2-7; 7 nucleotides line up with TRBD1. CDR3 length equals 13 residues. The germline gives CDR1 SGHVS, CDR2 FNYEAQ. Losses at the gene ends were 0 bases for V and 11 bases for J; bases not matched to a gene: 7. CDR3 bases: TGTGCCAGCAGCTTAGCCGGGACAGAAAAGAAGTACTTC. Protein sequence: CASSLAGTEKKYF.